Reported below is one T cell receptor (beta chain). This record belongs to a study of blood T cell repertoires in COVID-19. Study information: The origin of the acute and convalescent COVID-19 samples was the United States, Italy and Spain. T cells, B-cell-depleted T cells, or PBMCs provided the cDNA or gDNA that served as material.

This CDR3 comprises 16 residues. In germline, CDR1 is LNHDA, CDR2 SQIVND (reference sequence). V lost 10 bases, J lost 4 bases, and 11 bases stayed unmatched. Methods used by the authors: Reference gene primer amplification in the assay estimated nucleated cell counts. Some clones are missing from TCRdb's copy, which holds only in-frame ones; the method was immunoSEQ multiplex PCR. V and J calls and clone size are as listed in that table; D and trimming were resolved from the DNA. The table has 40,000 or so clones, around 86% seen once; the top ten hold 6.5% to 9%. Sequencing was done on a sample of peripheral blood. The chain recombines TRBV19 with TRBJ1-3; the match to TRBD1 covers 12 bases. The clonotype originates from a man aged 60 to 75 with active COVID-19. The CDR3 DNA follows: TGTGCCACCCTGCGGGGGGACAGGGGGCGCGGAAACACCATATATTTT. Its translation is CATLRGDRGRGNTIYF. Complete variable domain (other parts from reference TRBV19 and TRBJ1-3): DGGITQSPKYLFRKEGQNVTLSCEQNLNHDAMYWYRQDPGQGLRLIYYSQIVNDFQKGDIAEGYSVSREKKESFPLTVTSAQKNPTAFYLCATLRGDRGRGNTIYFGEGSWLTVV.